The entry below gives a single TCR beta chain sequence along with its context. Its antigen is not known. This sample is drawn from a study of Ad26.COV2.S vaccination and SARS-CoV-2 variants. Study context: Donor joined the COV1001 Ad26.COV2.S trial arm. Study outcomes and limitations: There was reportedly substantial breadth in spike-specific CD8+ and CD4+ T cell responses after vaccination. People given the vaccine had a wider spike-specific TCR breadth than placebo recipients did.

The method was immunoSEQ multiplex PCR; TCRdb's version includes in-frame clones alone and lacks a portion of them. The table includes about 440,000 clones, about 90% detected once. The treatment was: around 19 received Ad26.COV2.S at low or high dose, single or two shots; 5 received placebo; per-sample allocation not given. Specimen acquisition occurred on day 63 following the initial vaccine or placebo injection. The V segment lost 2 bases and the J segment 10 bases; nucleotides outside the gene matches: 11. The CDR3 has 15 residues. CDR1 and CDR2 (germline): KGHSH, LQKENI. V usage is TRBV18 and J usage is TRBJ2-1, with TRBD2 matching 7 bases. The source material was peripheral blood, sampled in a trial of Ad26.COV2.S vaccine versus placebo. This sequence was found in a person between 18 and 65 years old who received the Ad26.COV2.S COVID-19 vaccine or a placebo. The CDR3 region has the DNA TGTGCCAGCTCACCATGGGGCGGGAGTGGTCAGGAGCAGTTCTTC. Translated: CASSPWGGSGQEQFF.